The present TCR beta chain was sequenced within a study of CD8+CD57+ T cells in acquired aplastic anemia. Overall study: An average of roughly 2.9 ug of DNA was obtained from sorted CD4+ and CD8+ cells. Study-level findings and limits: Patients and healthy controls showed no significant CD8+ Simpson's diversity difference.

An expansion of CD8+CD57+ cells by flow cytometry had been shown in patients chosen for sequencing. In all patients, the disease was severe acquired aplastic anemia. At the time of blood sampling, patients had not yet received any therapy. Profiling of TCR beta VDJ combinations and CDR3 sequences used genomic DNA as template. TCRdb re-analysed the reads in MiXCR, keeping a single row per CDR3 protein. The sample includes about 160,000 distinct CDR3 sequences, around 50% of them seen just once. Germline CDR1 DFQATT, CDR2 SNEGSKA (reference sequence). Trimming removed 0 bases from V and 4 bases from J, with 12 bases in between. The CDR3 length is 15 residues. This clonotype was detected ten times or more. The target antigen is unknown.

This clonotype originated in a human donor with aplastic anemia. The rearrangement links TRBV20-1 to TRBJ2-2; D might be TRBD2 (5 bases). The specimen sequenced was sorted CD4+, CD8+, or CD8+CD57+ T cells (not recorded which) from PBMCs. CDR3 sequence: CSARDRGIGTGELFF. As DNA, the CDR3 is TGCAGTGCTAGAGATAGAGGGATAGGCACCGGGGAGCTGTTTTTT.